This T cell receptor beta chain was sequenced during a study of cytomegalovirus exposure and HLA in healthy donors. The PCR contained 60 Vbeta and 13 Jbeta primers. Profiling relied on immunoSEQ multiplex PCR, and the TCRdb table lists in-frame clones only, not all of them. The sample carries fewer than 250,000 clones, about four fifths recorded once. The junction had 6 bases not matched to a gene; V was cut back by 3 bases and J by 1 base. The V gene's germline CDR1 is SQVTM and CDR2 ANQGSEA. The length of the CDR3 is 15 residues. Study-wide results and limits: Within the data, a cluster of highly shared sequence variants was likely a sequencing artifact.

This clone was observed a handful of times. Its antigen is undetermined. The genes are TRBV29-1 and TRBJ2-5; 9 nucleotides match TRBD2. The sample consisted of PBMCs. This receptor was taken from a woman in her forties or fifties in good health and CMV-seronegative. The CDR3 loop reads CSVDRSGRSQETQYF. Here the CDR3 DNA reads TGCAGCGTTGATCGTAGCGGGAGAAGCCAAGAGACCCAGTACTTC.